This TCR beta chain is from a study of shared clonotypes between healthy human individuals. In the study overall: Plates per donor: three CD4 naive, three CD4 memory, two CD8 naive, one CD8 memory.

Study-wide points: Shared clonotypes: 4.5% to 6.5% naive CD4, approximately 3.4% naive CD8, roughly 2.4% memory CD4, 0.4% memory CD8. Sequencing depth was expected to affect clonotype sharing among donors.

At the deep level, the assay was run. Using immunoSEQ multiplex PCR, the repertoire was profiled, and TCRdb retains in-frame clones only, with some absent. The data show more than 400,000 clones, 90% to 96% seen once. CDR3 length: 16 amino acids. Trimming removed 5 bases from V and 5 bases from J, with 19 bases in between. From germline, CDR1 is MNHEY and CDR2 SMNVEV (reference sequence). In the case of this clone: Its target is not known.

The sequenced sample was naive CD4+ T cells sorted from blood. The subset was: CD45RA+ positively selected. This receptor was identified in a woman aged 25-40 years in good health. V gene TRBV27 combines with J gene TRBJ1-5; weak D call: TRBD1 (5 bases). Written as DNA, the CDR3 is TGTGCCAGCAGTCGGACGGGGAGGGAGGGGTATCAGCCCCAGCATTTT. Translated, it gives CASSRTGREGYQPQHF.